What follows are 7 T cell receptor beta chains derived from one specimen sequenced in a study of cytomegalovirus exposure and HLA in healthy donors. The assay was immunoSEQ multiplex PCR, and TCRdb's table has in-frame clones only and misses some. The repertoire has roughly 250,000 clones, nearly 90% of them found once; the top ten carry less than 0.4%. What was sequenced was PBMCs. All receptors derive from a woman aged 18 to 35 in good health and CMV-seronegative.

The J gene is TRBJ2-1, the V gene TRBV5-1; 7 nucleotides line up with TRBD1. V shed 2 bases and J 10 bases; nucleotides not matched to a gene: 9. CDR1 is SGHRS and CDR2 is YFSETQ in the germline V gene. The CDR3 loop spans 14 amino acids. The CDR3 DNA reads TGCGCCAGCAGCTTAGGGACAGCCTCGGGGGAGCAGTTCTTC. Protein product: CASSLGTASGEQFF.

The V gene is TRBV14, the J gene TRBJ2-1; possibly TRBD1 for D (5 bases). The CDR3 is 12 amino acids. V dropped 1 base and J dropped 8 bases, with 6 bases sitting between them. Germline V gene data show CDR1 as SGHDN and CDR2 as FVKESK. CDR3 amino acids: CASSQVGDEQFF. Here the CDR3 DNA reads TGTGCCAGCAGCCAAGTAGGGGATGAGCAGTTCTTC.

The rearrangement links TRBV18 to TRBJ2-1, with 8 bases identical to TRBD2. J gave up 0 bases and V 5 bases, and 3 bases lay outside the gene matches. The CDR3 has 15 amino acids. The germline gives CDR1 KGHSH, CDR2 LQKENI. The CDR3 protein is CASSTGTSSYNEQFF. CDR3 DNA sequence: TGTGCCAGCTCAACCGGGACTAGCTCCTACAATGAGCAGTTCTTC. The variable domain in full, with the rest retrieved from reference TRBV18 and TRBJ2-1, is NAGVMQNPRHLVRRRGQEARLRCSPMKGHSHVYWYRQLPEEGLKFMVYLQKENIIDESGMPKERFSAEFPKEGPSILRIQQVVRGDSAAYFCASSTGTSSYNEQFFGPGTRLTVL.

The chain couples TRBV27 to TRBJ2-1; 7 nucleotides agree with TRBD2. Trimming took 4 bases from V and 6 from J; bases not matched to a gene: 12. Germline values: CDR1 MNHEY, CDR2 SMNVEV (reference sequence). The CDR3 spans 16 residues. As DNA, the CDR3 is TGTGCCAGCAGTTCCTTTCAGTCGACTAGCCCCAATGAGCAGTTCTTC. Translation gives CASSSFQSTSPNEQFF.

This chain connects TRBV9 to TRBJ1-1; D is unclear. Germline values: CDR1 SGDLS, CDR2 YYNGEE. The CDR3 contains 15 residues. V gave up 0 bases and J gave up 1 base, with 10 bases separating them. The CDR3 loop reads CASSVVSGRNTEAFF. DNA of the CDR3: TGTGCCAGCAGCGTAGTAAGCGGGAGGAACACTGAAGCTTTCTTT.

The gene calls are TRBV6-6 and TRBJ1-6, with D perhaps matching TRBD1 (5 bases). The CDR3 is made up of 16 amino acids. Looked up from germline, CDR1 is MNHNY and CDR2 is SVGAGI (reference sequence). The ends were cut back, 2 bases at V and 5 bases at J, with 13 bases in the middle. In DNA form, the CDR3 reads TGTGCCAGCAGTTACGTCCCAGGGTTTGATAATTCACCCCTCCACTTT. Translation gives CASSYVPGFDNSPLHF.

The rearrangement uses TRBV28 and TRBJ1-2, with 9 bases identical to TRBD1. This CDR3 has 15 residues. Germline trimming cut 6 bases from V and 6 bases from J; bases unmatched to any gene: 11. Germline lookup yields CDR1 MDHEN and CDR2 SYDVKM. In DNA form, the CDR3 reads TGTGCCAGCAGCCGCGGACAGGGGAGGTTGAATGGCTACACCTTC. It is translated as CASSRGQGRLNGYTF.